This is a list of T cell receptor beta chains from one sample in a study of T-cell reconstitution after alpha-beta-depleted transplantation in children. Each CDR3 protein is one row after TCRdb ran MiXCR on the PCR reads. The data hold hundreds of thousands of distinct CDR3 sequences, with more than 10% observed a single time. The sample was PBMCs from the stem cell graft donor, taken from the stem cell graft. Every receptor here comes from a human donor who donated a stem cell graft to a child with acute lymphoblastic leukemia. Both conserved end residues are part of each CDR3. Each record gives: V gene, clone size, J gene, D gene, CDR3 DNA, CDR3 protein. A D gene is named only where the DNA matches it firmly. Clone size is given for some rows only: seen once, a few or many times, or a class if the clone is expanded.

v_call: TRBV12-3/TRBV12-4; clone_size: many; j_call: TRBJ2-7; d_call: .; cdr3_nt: TGTGCCAGCAGTTACGGCGGACCCTACGAGCAGTACTTC; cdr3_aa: CASSYGGPYEQYF
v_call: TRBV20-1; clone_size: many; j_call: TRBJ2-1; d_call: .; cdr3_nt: TGCAGTGCTCCAAGTACGGGTATCTGGGATGAGCAGTTCTTC; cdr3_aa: CSAPSTGIWDEQFF
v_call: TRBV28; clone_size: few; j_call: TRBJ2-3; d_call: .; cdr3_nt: TGTGCCAGCAGTCCCGGGTTGGGGGGGCGCACAGATACGCAGTATTTT; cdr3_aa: CASSPGLGGRTDTQYF
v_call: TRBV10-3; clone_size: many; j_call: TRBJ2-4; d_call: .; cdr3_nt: TGTGCCATCAGCCACCCGGGACATCGGGTTTTTTACTTC; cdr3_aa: CAISHPGHRVFYF
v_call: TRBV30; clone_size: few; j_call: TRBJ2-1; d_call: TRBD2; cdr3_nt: TGTGCCTCATCCGGGACTAGCGACCCACCGCGCTCCTACAATGAGCAGTTCTTC; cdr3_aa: CASSGTSDPPRSYNEQFF
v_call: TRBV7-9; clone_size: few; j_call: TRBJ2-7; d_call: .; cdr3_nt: TGTGCCAGCAGCCCATTTTCCCAGGGCTCCTACGAGCAGTACTTC; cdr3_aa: CASSPFSQGSYEQYF
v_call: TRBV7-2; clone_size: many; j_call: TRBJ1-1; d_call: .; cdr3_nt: TGTGCCAGCAGCTTGACAGTCATGAACACTGAAGCTTTCTTT; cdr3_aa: CASSLTVMNTEAFF
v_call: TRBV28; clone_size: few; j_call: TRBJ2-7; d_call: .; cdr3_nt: TGTGCCAGCAGTTCCCTGGACAACTACGAGCAGTACTTC; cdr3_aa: CASSSLDNYEQYF
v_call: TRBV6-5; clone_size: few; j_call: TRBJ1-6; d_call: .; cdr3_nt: TGTGCCAGCAGTTTGCAGGTCGCTTATAATTCACCCCTCCACTTT; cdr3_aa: CASSLQVAYNSPLHF
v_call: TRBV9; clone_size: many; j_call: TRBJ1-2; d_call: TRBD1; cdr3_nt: TGTGCCAGCAGTCATGGGCCGGGACAGGGGGCGCGGGACTATGGCTACACCTTC; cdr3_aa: CASSHGPGQGARDYGYTF
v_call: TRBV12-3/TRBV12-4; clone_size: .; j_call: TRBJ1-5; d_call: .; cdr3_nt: TGTGCCAGCAGTTTAGTTAGGGGAGACCAGCCCCAGCATTTT; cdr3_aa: CASSLVRGDQPQHF
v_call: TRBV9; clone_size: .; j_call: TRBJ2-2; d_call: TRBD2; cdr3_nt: TGTGCCAGCAGCGGAAGACTAGCGGCCGAGAACACCGGGGAGCTGTTTTTT; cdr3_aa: CASSGRLAAENTGELFF
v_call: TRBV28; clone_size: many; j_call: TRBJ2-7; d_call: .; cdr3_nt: TGTGCCAGCAGTTCCCGGTACGAGCAGTACTTC; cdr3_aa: CASSSRYEQYF
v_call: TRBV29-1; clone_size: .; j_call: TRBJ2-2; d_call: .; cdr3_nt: TGCAGCGTTGCAGAATCCGGGGAGCTGTTTTTT; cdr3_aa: CSVAESGELFF
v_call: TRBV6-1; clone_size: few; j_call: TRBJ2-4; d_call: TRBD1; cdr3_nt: TGTGCCAGCAGTCCGCTGACAGGGGGTAACATTCAGTACTTC; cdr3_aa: CASSPLTGGNIQYF
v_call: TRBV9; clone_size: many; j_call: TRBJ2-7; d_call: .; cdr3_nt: TGTGCCAGCAGCGGGGACGGTGGCTACGAGCAGTACTTC; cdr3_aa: CASSGDGGYEQYF
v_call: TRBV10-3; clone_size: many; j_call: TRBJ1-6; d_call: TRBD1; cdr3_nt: TGTGCCATCAGTGGCGGGGACAGGGCCTGGTCACCCCTCCACTTT; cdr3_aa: CAISGGDRAWSPLHF
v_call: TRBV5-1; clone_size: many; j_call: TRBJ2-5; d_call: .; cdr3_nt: TGCGCCAGCAGCTTGAATATTGGGGGGCAAGAGACCCAGTACTTC; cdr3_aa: CASSLNIGGQETQYF
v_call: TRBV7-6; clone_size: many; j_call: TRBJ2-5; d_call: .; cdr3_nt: TGTGCCAGCAGCTTAATGGGCGGGGTAGAGACCCAGTACTTC; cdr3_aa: CASSLMGGVETQYF
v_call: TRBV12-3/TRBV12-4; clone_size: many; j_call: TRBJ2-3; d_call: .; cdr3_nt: TGTGCCAGCACCTTAAGGGAGTGGCCTAGCACAGATACGCAGTATTTT; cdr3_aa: CASTLREWPSTDTQYF
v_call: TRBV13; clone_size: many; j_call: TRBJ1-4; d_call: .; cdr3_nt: TGTGCCAGCAGCCCGGCGGGGGTCGAGGAAAAACTGTTTTTT; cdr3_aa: CASSPAGVEEKLFF
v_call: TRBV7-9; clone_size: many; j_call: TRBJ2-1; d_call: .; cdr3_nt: TGTGCCAGCAGCTTAGCCCGGGACCTACGGTATGGAGATGAGCAGTTCTTC; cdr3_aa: CASSLARDLRYGDEQFF
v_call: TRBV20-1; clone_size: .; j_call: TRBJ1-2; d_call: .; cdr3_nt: TGCAGTGCTAGAGGGGCAGGCTATGGCTACACCTTC; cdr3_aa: CSARGAGYGYTF
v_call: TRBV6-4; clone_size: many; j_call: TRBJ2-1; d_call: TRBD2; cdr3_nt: TGTGCCAGCAGCTTTAGCGGGATAGATGAGCAGTTCTTC; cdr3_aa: CASSFSGIDEQFF
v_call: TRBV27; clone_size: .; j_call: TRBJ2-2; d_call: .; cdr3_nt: TGTGCCAGCAGTTTCGGCTGGGCGGGAAACACCGGGGAGCTGTTTTTT; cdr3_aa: CASSFGWAGNTGELFF
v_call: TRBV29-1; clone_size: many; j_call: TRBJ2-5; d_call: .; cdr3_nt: TGCAGCGTTGAAAAGGGGTCAGGGGTGATGAGAGAGACCCAGTACTTC; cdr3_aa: CSVEKGSGVMRETQYF
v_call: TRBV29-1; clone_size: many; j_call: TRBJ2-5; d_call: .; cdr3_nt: TGCAGCGTTGAATCGGGTGAGACCCAGTACTTC; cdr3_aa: CSVESGETQYF
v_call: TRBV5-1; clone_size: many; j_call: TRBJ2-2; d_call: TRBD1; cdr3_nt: TGCGCCAGCAGCGTGGACAGGGTTCCCGGGGAGCTGTTTTTT; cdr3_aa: CASSVDRVPGELFF
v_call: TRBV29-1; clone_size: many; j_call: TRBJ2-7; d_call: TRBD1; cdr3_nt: TGCAGCGTTGACAAAGGGGGACAGGGATCCTACGAGCAGTACTTC; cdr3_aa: CSVDKGGQGSYEQYF
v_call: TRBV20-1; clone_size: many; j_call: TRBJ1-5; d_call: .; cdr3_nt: TGCAGTGCTCAACGGGCTTGGGGGAATCAGCCCCAGCATTTT; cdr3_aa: CSAQRAWGNQPQHF
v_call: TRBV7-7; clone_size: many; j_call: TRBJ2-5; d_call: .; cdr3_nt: TGTGCTAGCAGCCCTTTTAGACAACAAGAGACCCAGTACTTC; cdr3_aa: CASSPFRQQETQYF
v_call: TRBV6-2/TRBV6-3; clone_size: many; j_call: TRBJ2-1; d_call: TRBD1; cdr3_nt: TGTGCCAGCAGCTCCACAGGGGTTGAGCAGTTCTTC; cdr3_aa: CASSSTGVEQFF
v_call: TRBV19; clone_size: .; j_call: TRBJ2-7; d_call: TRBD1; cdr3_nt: TGTGCCAGTAGTACGGGGACAGGGGGCATCTACGAGCAGTACTTC; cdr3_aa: CASSTGTGGIYEQYF
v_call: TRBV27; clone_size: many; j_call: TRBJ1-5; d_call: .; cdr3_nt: TGTGCCAGCAGACCAAGAGTTAGCAATCAGCCCCAGCATTTT; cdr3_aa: CASRPRVSNQPQHF
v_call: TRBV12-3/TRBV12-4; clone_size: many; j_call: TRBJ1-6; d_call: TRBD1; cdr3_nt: TGTGCCAGCAGGATGACAGGGCATAGGAATTCACCCCTCCACTTT; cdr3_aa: CASRMTGHRNSPLHF
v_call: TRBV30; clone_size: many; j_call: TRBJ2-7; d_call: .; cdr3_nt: TGTGCCTGGAGGTCGTCCTACGAGCAGTACTTC; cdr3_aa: CAWRSSYEQYF
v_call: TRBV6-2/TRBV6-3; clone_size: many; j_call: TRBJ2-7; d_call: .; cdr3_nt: TGTGCCAGCAGTTTGGACAGCCTACTCGACGAGCAGTACTTC; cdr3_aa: CASSLDSLLDEQYF
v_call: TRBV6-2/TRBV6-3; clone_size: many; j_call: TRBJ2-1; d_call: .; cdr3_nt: TGTGCCATCACAACCGGGACACGCTACAATGAGCAGTTCTTC; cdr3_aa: CAITTGTRYNEQFF
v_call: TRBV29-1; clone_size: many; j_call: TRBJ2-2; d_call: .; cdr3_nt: TGCAGCGGGAAGCCCGGGGGAGACACCGGGGAGCTGTTTTTT; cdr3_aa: CSGKPGGDTGELFF